These T cell receptor beta chains were read from a single sample in a study of T cells in Graves' hyperthyroidism and ophthalmopathy. A single record per CDR3 protein comes from TCRdb applying MiXCR to the multiplex PCR reads. The table has about 270,000 distinct CDR3 sequences, roughly 22% seen once. Sequences were obtained from blood. Receptors were obtained from a woman in her 40s with Graves' ophthalmopathy. Both conserved end residues are part of each CDR3. D genes are given only for firm matches. Size tells how often a clone was seen (once, few, many) or the class of an expanded clone, and some rows leave it out.

d_gene	v_gene	j_gene	abundance	CDR3aa	CDR3nt
TRBD1	TRBV10-3	TRBJ1-1	many	CAIRRDGQGARSEAFF	TGTGCCATCAGAAGGGACGGACAGGGGGCGAGATCTGAAGCTTTCTTT
-	TRBV28	TRBJ2-7	-	CASSSLPKTGEQYF	TGTGCCAGCAGTTCACTCCCTAAAACAGGAGAGCAGTACTTC
-	TRBV7-9	TRBJ1-6	many	CASSLARENSPLHF	TGTGCCAGCAGCTTAGCCAGAGAGAATTCACCCCTCCACTTT
-	TRBV6-1	TRBJ1-5	-	CASRHPGNRGQPQHF	TGTGCCAGCAGACACCCCGGGAACCGAGGTCAGCCCCAGCATTTT
TRBD2	TRBV2	TRBJ2-6	many	CASSVGLAGAGANVLTF	TGTGCCAGCAGCGTGGGACTAGCGGGAGCCGGGGCCAACGTCCTGACTTTC
-	TRBV11-2	TRBJ1-1	few	CASSATGTFNTEAFF	TGTGCCAGCAGCGCCACCGGGACCTTCAACACTGAAGCTTTCTTT
-	TRBV20-1	TRBJ2-7	many	CSATGNEQYF	TGCAGTGCTACAGGGAACGAGCAGTACTTC
-	TRBV30	TRBJ1-3	many	CAWSVPQETGNTIYF	TGTGCCTGGAGTGTACCCCAAGAGACGGGAAACACCATATATTTT
-	TRBV7-2	TRBJ2-5	few	CASSLDAAVGGKTQYF	TGTGCCAGCAGCTTAGATGCTGCGGTTGGGGGAAAGACCCAGTACTTC
TRBD2	TRBV6-5	TRBJ2-7	many	CASSRLADTTYEQYF	TGTGCCAGCAGTAGACTAGCGGACACGACCTACGAGCAGTACTTC
-	TRBV20-1	TRBJ2-7	-	CSARSEGKYEQYF	TGCAGTGCTAGGAGCGAAGGGAAGTACGAGCAGTACTTC
-	TRBV6-1	TRBJ1-5	many	CASRRQYTSNQPQHF	TGTGCCAGCAGACGACAGTACACCAGCAATCAGCCCCAGCATTTT
-	TRBV2	TRBJ2-7	-	CASSEGRPQTYEQYF	TGTGCCAGCAGTGAAGGGCGTCCTCAGACCTACGAGCAGTACTTC
TRBD2	TRBV30	TRBJ2-4	many	CAWSRGRAGTKNIQYF	TGTGCCTGGAGTAGGGGACGAGCGGGAACCAAAAACATTCAGTACTTC
-	TRBV5-1	TRBJ2-7	-	CASSLKGDNYEQYF	TGCGCCAGCAGCCTGAAGGGGGACAACTACGAGCAGTACTTC
TRBD2	TRBV12-3/TRBV12-4	TRBJ2-2	many	CASSTRTSGLLNTGELFF	TGTGCCAGCAGTACCCGGACTAGCGGACTCCTGAACACCGGGGAGCTGTTTTTT
-	TRBV10-3	TRBJ2-5	many	CAMGARGLETQYF	TGTGCCATGGGGGCTCGCGGCCTGGAGACCCAGTACTTC
-	TRBV15	TRBJ2-7	few	CATSSRTYEQYF	TGTGCCACCAGCTCCCGGACCTACGAGCAGTACTTC
TRBD1	TRBV12-3/TRBV12-4	TRBJ1-6	many	CASNRDRVSPLHF	TGTGCCAGCAACCGCGACAGGGTTTCACCCCTCCACTTT
-	TRBV6-5	TRBJ2-7	many	CASRRDRSPNEQYF	TGTGCCAGCAGGAGAGACAGGTCCCCGAACGAGCAGTACTTC
-	TRBV19	TRBJ1-1	many	CASSIPTGGEAFF	TGTGCCAGTAGTATTCCAACGGGCGGGGAAGCTTTCTTT
-	TRBV30	TRBJ2-7	many	CAWSVHGDEQYF	TGTGCCTGGAGTGTACATGGGGACGAGCAGTACTTC
-	TRBV24-1	TRBJ1-5	few	CATSDPNQPQHF	TGTGCCACCAGTGATCCAAATCAGCCCCAGCATTTT
-	TRBV3-1	TRBJ1-3	many	CASSPLDRNTIYF	TGTGCCAGCAGCCCTCTGGATCGAAACACCATATATTTT
-	TRBV12-3/TRBV12-4	TRBJ2-5	many	CASRHRDGQETQYF	TGTGCCAGCAGACACCGGGACGGTCAAGAGACCCAGTACTTC
-	TRBV28	TRBJ1-2	many	CASSLTGALYGYGYTF	TGTGCCAGCAGCCTAACCGGGGCCCTCTATGGCTATGGCTACACCTTC
-	TRBV2	TRBJ2-7	many	CASSPYHGEQYF	TGTGCCAGCAGCCCCTACCATGGGGAGCAGTACTTC
-	TRBV12-3/TRBV12-4	TRBJ1-1	many	CANSLGFNTEAFF	TGTGCCAACAGTTTGGGGTTTAACACTGAAGCTTTCTTT
-	TRBV29-1	TRBJ1-1	many	CSVERAPVNTEAFF	TGCAGCGTTGAGCGGGCCCCAGTGAACACTGAAGCTTTCTTT